A selection of T cell receptor beta chains follows, all from one sample in a study of blood T cells in healthy people across ages. Each CDR3 protein gets one entry after TCRdb re-called the 5' RACE reads with MiXCR. The table lists roughly 800,000 distinct CDR3 sequences, around 25% of them singletons. The same sample was also used in a study of T cells of mothers and their children.

The sample was blood. The receptors stem from a boy between 10 and 17 years old in good health. CDR3s include the opening cysteine and the closing phenylalanine or tryptophan. The D gene is left open where the match is weak. The size of a clone is reported for some rows only, either as once, few or many, or as a class for expanded clones.

V,J,size,D,DNA,CDR3
TRBV7-9,TRBJ2-5,few,.,TGTGCCAGCAGCTTAGCGTGGATTGAGGGTGAGACCCAGTACTTC,CASSLAWIEGETQYF
TRBV10-3,TRBJ2-5,.,TRBD1,TGTGCCATCAGTGATCAGGGGGTAAGGGAGACCCAGTACTTC,CAISDQGVRETQYF
TRBV12-3/TRBV12-4,TRBJ2-7,.,TRBD2,TGTGCCAGCAGTTTGGGCGGGGGGGCTGCCGAGCAGTACTTC,CASSLGGGAAEQYF
TRBV3-1,TRBJ1-4,.,TRBD1,TGTGCCAGCAGCCAGCACGATAACAGGGGGAATGAAAAACTGTTTTTT,CASSQHDNRGNEKLFF
TRBV14,TRBJ2-2,.,TRBD2,TGTGCCAGCAGCCCTCGACTAGCGGGGGCGTCAACGTGGACCGGGGAGCTGTTTTTT,CASSPRLAGASTWTGELFF
TRBV7-2,TRBJ2-5,few,.,TGTGCCAGCAACAACCTTCAAGAGACCCAGTACTTC,CASNNLQETQYF
TRBV9,TRBJ2-5,.,.,TGTGCCAGCAGCGTAGAGACCGGAGGGGCCCAGTACTTC,CASSVETGGAQYF
TRBV15,TRBJ2-7,few,TRBD1,TGTGCCACCAGCAGTGGGACAGGGGGGTTCTACGAGCAGTACTTC,CATSSGTGGFYEQYF
TRBV12-3/TRBV12-4,TRBJ2-1,.,.,TGTGCCAGCAGCCCCCGACCCCACGGGGACAATGAGCAGTTCTTC,CASSPRPHGDNEQFF
TRBV12-3/TRBV12-4,TRBJ2-1,few,.,TGTGCCAGCAGTTTAGCGAATCGGAATGAGCAGTTCTTC,CASSLANRNEQFF
TRBV18,TRBJ1-2,.,.,TGTGCCAGCTCAGTCAACAGGGACTATGGCTACACCTTC,CASSVNRDYGYTF
TRBV20-1,TRBJ2-1,many,.,TGCAGTGTCAAGGGGGAGTCCTACAATGAGCAGTTCTTC,CSVKGESYNEQFF
TRBV28,TRBJ1-3,.,.,TGTGCCAGCAGTCTCACCCGCCTCACTGGAAACACCATATATTTT,CASSLTRLTGNTIYF
TRBV12-3/TRBV12-4,TRBJ1-2,few,.,TGTGCCAGCAGACCCCTGGCGGGACCCAACTATGGCTACACCTTC,CASRPLAGPNYGYTF
TRBV5-1,TRBJ2-7,few,.,TGCGCCAGCAGCTTCGGCGGATTCGGCTACGAGCAGTACTTC,CASSFGGFGYEQYF
TRBV29-1,TRBJ1-2,.,.,TGCAGCGCCGATGGGGGTTCCTATGGCTACACCTTC,CSADGGSYGYTF
TRBV3-1,TRBJ1-6,few,.,TGTGCCAGCAGCCAATTAGGCAGGGCACCTTCACCCCTCCACTTT,CASSQLGRAPSPLHF
TRBV5-6,TRBJ2-4,.,TRBD1,TGTGCCAGCAGCTTGGGAGACAGGGGGCACCCGCAGTACTTC,CASSLGDRGHPQYF
TRBV5-1,TRBJ2-1,.,TRBD2,TGCGCCAGCAGCTTGGTTACTAGCGGGGGGTATATCTCCTACAATGAGCAGTTCTTC,CASSLVTSGGYISYNEQFF
TRBV6-1,TRBJ2-2,once,.,TGTGCCAGCAGTGAAGAAGAACAGTTACATGGGGAGCTGTTTTTT,CASSEEEQLHGELFF
TRBV27,TRBJ2-7,few,.,TGTGCCAGCAGTTTACTGGGGCCCTCCTACGAGCAGTACTTC,CASSLLGPSYEQYF
TRBV30,TRBJ2-5,.,.,TGTGCCTGGAGTCCGGAGCGGAAAGAGACCCAGTACTTC,CAWSPERKETQYF
TRBV28,TRBJ2-1,few,.,TGTGCCAGCAGTGACACCGGTGCCCTGCCTAGCAATGAGCAGTTCTTC,CASSDTGALPSNEQFF
TRBV7-2,TRBJ1-5,.,TRBD1,TGTGCCAGCAGCGGCGGACAGGGGGCGACGATGTACCGCAATCAGCCCCAGCATTTT,CASSGGQGATMYRNQPQHF
TRBV2,TRBJ2-1,few,TRBD2,TGTGCCAGCGAGGGACTAGAACTCGACAATGAGCAGTTCTTC,CASEGLELDNEQFF
TRBV7-3,TRBJ2-2,few,.,TGTGCCAGCAGCCACCCCAGCAGGGGCCGCACCGGGGAGCTGTTTTTT,CASSHPSRGRTGELFF
TRBV30,TRBJ2-5,.,.,TGTGCCTGGAGTGTTGGGTCAGGGAACAAGTGGACCCAGTACTTC,CAWSVGSGNKWTQYF
TRBV6-6,TRBJ1-4,few,TRBD1,TGTGCCAGCAGTAACCAGGGGGGCCCCACTAATGAAAAACTGTTTTTT,CASSNQGGPTNEKLFF
TRBV30,TRBJ1-6,.,TRBD1,TGTGCCTGGAACTCTCGACAGGGGGGAATTTCACCCCTCCACTTT,CAWNSRQGGISPLHF
TRBV4-1,TRBJ2-7,.,TRBD1,TGCGCCAGCAGCCAAGACACGGGGACAGGCTACGAGCAGTACTTC,CASSQDTGTGYEQYF
TRBV2,TRBJ1-2,few,.,TGTGCCAGCAGTGAAGGCGCCAGGGGAGGCTACGCCTTC,CASSEGARGGYAF
TRBV18,TRBJ2-2,.,TRBD1,TGTGCCAGCTCACCAGAGGCAGGGGGCATCGCCGGGGAGCTGTTTTTT,CASSPEAGGIAGELFF
TRBV10-3,TRBJ2-5,few,.,TGTGCCATCAGCCCTTCTAGAGAAGAGACCCAGTACTTC,CAISPSREETQYF
TRBV20-1,TRBJ2-5,.,TRBD2,TGCAGTGCTAGAGGAGGGACTAGCGGGGGGGTGATCCAAGAGACCCAGTACTTC,CSARGGTSGGVIQETQYF
TRBV2,TRBJ1-2,few,TRBD1,TGTGCCAGCAGCCGAGGACAGGGGGGTTCTTATGGCTACACCTTC,CASSRGQGGSYGYTF
TRBV20-1,TRBJ1-4,few,.,TGCAGTGCTAGGGGCAGGGGTGATGAAAAACTGTTTTTT,CSARGRGDEKLFF
TRBV2,TRBJ2-7,.,.,TGTGCCAGCAGTGATTGGTTTTACGAGCAGTACTTC,CASSDWFYEQYF